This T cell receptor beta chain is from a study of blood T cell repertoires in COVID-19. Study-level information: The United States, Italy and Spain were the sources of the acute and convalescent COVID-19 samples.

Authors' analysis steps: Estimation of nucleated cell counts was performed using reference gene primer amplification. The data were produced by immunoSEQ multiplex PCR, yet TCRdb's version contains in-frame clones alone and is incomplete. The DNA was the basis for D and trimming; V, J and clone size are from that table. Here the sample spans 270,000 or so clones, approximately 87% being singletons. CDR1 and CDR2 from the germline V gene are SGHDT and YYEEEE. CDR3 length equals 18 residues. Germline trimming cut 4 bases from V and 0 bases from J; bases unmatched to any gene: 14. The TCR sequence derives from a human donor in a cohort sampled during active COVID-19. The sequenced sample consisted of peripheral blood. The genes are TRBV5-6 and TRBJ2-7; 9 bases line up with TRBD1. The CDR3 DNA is TGTGCCAGCAGCATCGACCGGGACAGGGTCAGGACCTCCTACGAGCAGTACTTC. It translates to CASSIDRDRVRTSYEQYF.